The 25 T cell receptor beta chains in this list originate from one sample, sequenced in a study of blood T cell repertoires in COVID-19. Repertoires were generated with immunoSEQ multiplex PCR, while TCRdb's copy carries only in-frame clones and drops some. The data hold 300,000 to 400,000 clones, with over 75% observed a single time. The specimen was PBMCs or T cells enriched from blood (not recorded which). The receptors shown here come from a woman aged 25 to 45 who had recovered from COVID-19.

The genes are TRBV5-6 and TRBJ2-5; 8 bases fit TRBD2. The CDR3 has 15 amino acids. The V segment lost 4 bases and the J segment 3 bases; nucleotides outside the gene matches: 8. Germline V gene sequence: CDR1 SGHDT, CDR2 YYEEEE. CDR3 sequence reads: CASSHARGGEETQYF. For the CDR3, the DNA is TGTGCCAGCAGCCACGCTCGGGGGGGAGAAGAGACCCAGTACTTC.

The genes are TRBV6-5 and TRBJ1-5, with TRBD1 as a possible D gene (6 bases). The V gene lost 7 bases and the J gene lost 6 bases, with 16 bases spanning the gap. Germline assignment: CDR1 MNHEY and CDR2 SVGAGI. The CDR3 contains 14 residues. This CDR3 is CASTGTLVSQPQHF. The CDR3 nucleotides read TGTGCCAGCACCGGGACACTCGTTTCTCAGCCCCAGCATTTT.

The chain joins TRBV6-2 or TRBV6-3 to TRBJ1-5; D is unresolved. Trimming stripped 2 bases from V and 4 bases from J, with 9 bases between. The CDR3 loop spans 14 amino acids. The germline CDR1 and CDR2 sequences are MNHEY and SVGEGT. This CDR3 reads CASSYGSGNQPQHF. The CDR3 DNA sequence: TGTGCCAGCAGTTACGGGTCGGGAAATCAGCCCCAGCATTTT.

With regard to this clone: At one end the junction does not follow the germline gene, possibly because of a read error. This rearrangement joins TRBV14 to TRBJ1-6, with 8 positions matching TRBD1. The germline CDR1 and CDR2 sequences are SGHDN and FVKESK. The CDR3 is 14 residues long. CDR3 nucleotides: TGTGCCAGCAGGCAAGACGGGACAGGATCACCCCTCCACTTT. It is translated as CASRQDGTGSPLHF.

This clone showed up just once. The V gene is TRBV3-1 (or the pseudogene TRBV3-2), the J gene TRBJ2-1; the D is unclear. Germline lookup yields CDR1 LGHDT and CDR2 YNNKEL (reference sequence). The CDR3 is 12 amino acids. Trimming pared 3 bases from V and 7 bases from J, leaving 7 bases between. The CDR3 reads CASSHPANEQFF. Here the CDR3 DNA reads TGTGCCAGCAGCCATCCTGCGAATGAGCAGTTCTTC.

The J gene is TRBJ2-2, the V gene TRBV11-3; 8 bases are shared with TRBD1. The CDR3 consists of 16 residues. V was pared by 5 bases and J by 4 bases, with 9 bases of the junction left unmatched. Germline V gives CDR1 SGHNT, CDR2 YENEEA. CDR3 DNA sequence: TGTGCCAGCAGCCGAGACAGGGGAGGTCGCACCGGGGAGCTGTTTTTT. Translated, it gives CASSRDRGGRTGELFF.

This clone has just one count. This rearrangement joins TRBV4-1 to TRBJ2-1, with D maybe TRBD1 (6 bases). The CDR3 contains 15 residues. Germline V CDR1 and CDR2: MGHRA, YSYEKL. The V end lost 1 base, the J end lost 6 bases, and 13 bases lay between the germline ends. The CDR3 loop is CASSQGRGQLNEQFF. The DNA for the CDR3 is TGCGCCAGCAGCCAAGGCAGGGGTCAGCTCAATGAGCAGTTCTTC.

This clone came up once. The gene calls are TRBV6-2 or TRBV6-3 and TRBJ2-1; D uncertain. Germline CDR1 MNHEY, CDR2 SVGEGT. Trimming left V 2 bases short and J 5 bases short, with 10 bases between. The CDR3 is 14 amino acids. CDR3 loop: CASSYPHVHNEQFF. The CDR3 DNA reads TGTGCCAGCAGTTACCCACACGTACACAATGAGCAGTTCTTC.

CDR3 DNA: TGTGCCAGCAGTTTCTTGCCCAGGCCGAACACTGAAGCTTTCTTT. It is translated as CASSFLPRPNTEAFF. This sequence joins TRBV28 and TRBJ1-1; unclear D gene. The CDR3 contains 15 residues. The ends were cut back, 3 bases at V and 1 base at J, with 12 bases in the middle. The germline V gene encodes CDR1 MDHEN and CDR2 SYDVKM.

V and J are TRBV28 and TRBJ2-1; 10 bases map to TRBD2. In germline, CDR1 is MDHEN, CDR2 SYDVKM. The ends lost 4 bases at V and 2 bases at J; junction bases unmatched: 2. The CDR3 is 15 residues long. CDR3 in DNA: TGTGCCAGCAGTTCCCTAGCGGGGGCCTACAATGAGCAGTTCTTC. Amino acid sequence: CASSSLAGAYNEQFF.

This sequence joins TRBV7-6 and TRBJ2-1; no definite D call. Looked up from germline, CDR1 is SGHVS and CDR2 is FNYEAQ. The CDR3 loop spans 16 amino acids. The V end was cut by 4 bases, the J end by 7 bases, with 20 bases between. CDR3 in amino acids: CASSSTGSHKRNEQFF. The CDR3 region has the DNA TGTGCCAGCAGCTCCACCGGGTCCCACAAAAGGAATGAGCAGTTCTTC.

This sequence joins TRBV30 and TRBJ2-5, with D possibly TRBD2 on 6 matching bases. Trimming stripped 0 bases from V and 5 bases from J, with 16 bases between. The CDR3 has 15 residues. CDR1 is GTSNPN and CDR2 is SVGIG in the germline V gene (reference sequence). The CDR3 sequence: CAWSVLAGPRETQYF. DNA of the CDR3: TGTGCCTGGAGTGTACTGGCGGGGCCCAGGGAGACCCAGTACTTC.

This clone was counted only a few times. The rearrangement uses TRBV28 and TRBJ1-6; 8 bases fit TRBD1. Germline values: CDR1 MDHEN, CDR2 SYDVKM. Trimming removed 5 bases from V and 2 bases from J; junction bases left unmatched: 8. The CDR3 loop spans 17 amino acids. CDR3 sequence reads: CASSIGQGSAYNSPLHF. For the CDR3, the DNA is TGTGCCAGCAGTATCGGACAGGGAAGCGCCTATAATTCACCCCTCCACTTT.

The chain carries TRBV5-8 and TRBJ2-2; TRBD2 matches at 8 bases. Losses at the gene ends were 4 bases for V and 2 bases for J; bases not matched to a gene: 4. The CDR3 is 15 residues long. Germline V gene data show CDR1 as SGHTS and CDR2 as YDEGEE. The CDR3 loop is CASSPGGPNTGELFF. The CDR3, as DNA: TGTGCCAGCAGCCCGGGGGGGCCCAACACCGGGGAGCTGTTTTTT.

CDR3 protein: CASGFDPGTAYGYTF. CDR3 sequence (DNA): TGTGCTAGTGGTTTTGACCCCGGGACAGCCTATGGCTACACCTTC. The gene calls are TRBV12-5 and TRBJ1-2; 7 nucleotides line up with TRBD1. V shed 3 bases, J shed 4 bases, and the junction held 8 bases outside the gene matches. The length of the CDR3 is 15 residues. The V gene's germline CDR1 is LGHNT and CDR2 FRNRAP.

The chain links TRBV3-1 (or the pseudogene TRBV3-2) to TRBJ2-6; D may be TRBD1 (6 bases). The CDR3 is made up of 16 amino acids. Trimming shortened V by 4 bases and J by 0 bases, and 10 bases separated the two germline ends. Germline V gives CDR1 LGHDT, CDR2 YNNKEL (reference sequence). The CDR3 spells CASSPGQSSGANVLTF. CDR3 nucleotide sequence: TGTGCCAGCAGCCCCGGACAGAGCTCTGGGGCCAACGTCCTGACTTTC.

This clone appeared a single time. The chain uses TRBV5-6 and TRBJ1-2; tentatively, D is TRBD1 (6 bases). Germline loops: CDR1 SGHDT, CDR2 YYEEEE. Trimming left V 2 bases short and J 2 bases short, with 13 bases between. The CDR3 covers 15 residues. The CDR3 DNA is TGTGCCAGCAGCTTCCAAGACAGGCCCAACTATGGCTACACCTTC. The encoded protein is CASSFQDRPNYGYTF.

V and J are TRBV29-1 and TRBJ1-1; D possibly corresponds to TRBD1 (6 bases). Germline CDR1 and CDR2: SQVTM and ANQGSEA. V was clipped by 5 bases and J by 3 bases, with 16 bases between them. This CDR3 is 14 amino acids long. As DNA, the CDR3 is TGCAGCGTTATGATCGGGGGGCGGGACACTGAAGCTTTCTTT. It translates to CSVMIGGRDTEAFF.

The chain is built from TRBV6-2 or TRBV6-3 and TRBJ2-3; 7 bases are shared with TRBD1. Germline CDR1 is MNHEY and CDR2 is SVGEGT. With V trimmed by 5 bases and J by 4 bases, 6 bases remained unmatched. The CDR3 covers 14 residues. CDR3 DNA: TGTGCCAGCAGTAAACAGGGGTTCGCAGATACGCAGTATTTT. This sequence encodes CASSKQGFADTQYF.

The CDR3 protein is CSVRQAGGTEAFF. The CDR3 DNA reads as TGCAGCGTGCGCCAGGCAGGGGGCACTGAAGCTTTCTTT. The V call is TRBV29-1, the J call TRBJ1-1, with 7 positions matching TRBD1. This CDR3 is 13 amino acids long. Losses at the gene ends were 6 bases for V and 4 bases for J; bases not matched to a gene: 8. Per germline, CDR1 SQVTM and CDR2 ANQGSEA. Full variable domain (missing parts from reference TRBV29-1 and TRBJ1-1): SAVISQKPSRDICQRGTSLTIQCQVDSQVTMMFWYRQQPGQSLTLIATANQGSEATYESGFVIDKFPISRPNLTFSTLTVSNMSPEDSSIYLCSVRQAGGTEAFFGQGTRLTVV.

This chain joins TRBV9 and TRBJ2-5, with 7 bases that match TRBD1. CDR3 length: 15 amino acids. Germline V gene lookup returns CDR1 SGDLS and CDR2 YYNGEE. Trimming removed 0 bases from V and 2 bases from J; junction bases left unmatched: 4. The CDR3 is CASSVVGTAQETQYF. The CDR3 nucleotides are TGTGCCAGCAGCGTAGTCGGGACAGCACAAGAGACCCAGTACTTC.

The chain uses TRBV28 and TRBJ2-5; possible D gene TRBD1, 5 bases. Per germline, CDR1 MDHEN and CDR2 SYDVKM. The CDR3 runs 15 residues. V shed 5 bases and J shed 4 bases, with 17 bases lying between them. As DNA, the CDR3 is TGTGCCAGCAGTCCCCCGACAGTTCAGGGAGAGACCCAGTACTTC. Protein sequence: CASSPPTVQGETQYF. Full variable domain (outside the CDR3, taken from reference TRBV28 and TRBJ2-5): DVKVTQSSRYLVKRTGEKVFLECVQDMDHENMFWYRQDPGLGLRLIYFSYDVKMKEKGDIPEGYSVSREKKERFSLILESASTNQTSMYLCASSPPTVQGETQYFGPGTRLLVL.

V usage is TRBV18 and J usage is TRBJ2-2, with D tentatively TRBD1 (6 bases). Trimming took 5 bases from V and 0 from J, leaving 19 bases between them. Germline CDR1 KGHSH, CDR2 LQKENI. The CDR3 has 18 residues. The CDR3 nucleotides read TGTGCCAGCTCAGCCCCAGGGGCGACGTTCGCGAACACCGGGGAGCTGTTTTTT. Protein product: CASSAPGATFANTGELFF.

The CDR3 here is CASSFGSGGNTDTQYF. CDR3 nucleotides: TGTGCCAGCAGCTTCGGTAGCGGCGGGAACACAGATACGCAGTATTTT. V usage is TRBV7-9 and J usage is TRBJ2-3; TRBD2 might be the D (6 bases). V shed 3 bases and J shed 2 bases, with 15 bases lying between them. The CDR3 is 16 amino acids. Germline V lookup: CDR1 SEHNR, CDR2 FQNEAQ (reference sequence). Complete variable domain (other parts from reference TRBV7-9 and TRBJ2-3): DTGVSQNPRHKITKRGQNVTFRCDPISEHNRLYWYRQTLGQGPEFLTYFQNEAQLEKSRLLSDRFSAERPKGSFSTLEIQRTEQGDSAMYLCASSFGSGGNTDTQYFGPGTRLTVL.

The CDR3 protein is CASSAGLDGGIQYF. For the CDR3, the DNA is TGTGCCAGCAGCGCGGGACTAGATGGTGGCATTCAGTACTTC. The gene calls are TRBV9 and TRBJ2-4; 8 bases line up with TRBD2. The CDR3 contains 14 residues. Germline lookup yields CDR1 SGDLS and CDR2 YYNGEE. The trim removed 3 bases at V and 9 bases at J, leaving 8 bases unmatched.